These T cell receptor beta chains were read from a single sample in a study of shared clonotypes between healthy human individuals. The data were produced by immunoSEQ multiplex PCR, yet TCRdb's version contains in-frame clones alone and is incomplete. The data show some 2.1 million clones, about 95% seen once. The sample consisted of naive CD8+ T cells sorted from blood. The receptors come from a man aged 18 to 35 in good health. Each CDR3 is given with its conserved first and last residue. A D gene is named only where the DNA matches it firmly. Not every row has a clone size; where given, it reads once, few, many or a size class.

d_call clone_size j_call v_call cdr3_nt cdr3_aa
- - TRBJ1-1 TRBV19 TGTGCCAGTAGAGCAGCGGTGAACACTGAAGCTTTCTTT CASRAAVNTEAFF
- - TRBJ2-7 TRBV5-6 TGTGCCAGCAGCTTGGGACAGCTCGGGCAGTACTTC CASSLGQLGQYF
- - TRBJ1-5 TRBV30 TGTGCCTGGAGTGAGGGAGGAGAGGAGCATTTT CAWSEGGEEHF
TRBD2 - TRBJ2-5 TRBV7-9 TGTGCCAGCAGCTTAGGACTAGCGGTTCCCCTGTACCAAGAGACCCAGTACTTC CASSLGLAVPLYQETQYF
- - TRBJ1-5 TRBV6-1 TGTGCCAGCAGTGAAAGGGGGGCTGTACGATTTCAGCCCCAGCATTTT CASSERGAVRFQPQHF
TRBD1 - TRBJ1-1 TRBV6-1 TGTGCCAGCAGTGAAGCAACAGGGGCCTTAAACACTGAAGCTTTCTTT CASSEATGALNTEAFF
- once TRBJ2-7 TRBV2 TGTGCCAGCAGAGAGACAGCAACCTACGAGCAGTACTTC CASRETATYEQYF
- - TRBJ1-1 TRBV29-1 TGCAGCGTTGAGTACGGGCTCTCTTCCCTGAACACTGAAGCTTTCTTT CSVEYGLSSLNTEAFF
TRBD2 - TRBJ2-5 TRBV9 TGTGCCAGCAGCGTAGTAACTAGCGGGGAAGAGACCCAGTACTTC CASSVVTSGEETQYF
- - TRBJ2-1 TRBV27 TGTGCCAGCAGGATATCTATGACCGCACCGAGCTCCTACAATGAGCAGTTCTTC CASRISMTAPSSYNEQFF
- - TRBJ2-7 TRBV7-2 TGTGCCAGCAGCCTCGTCGGGGGCCATATCTCCTACGAGCAGTACTTC CASSLVGGHISYEQYF
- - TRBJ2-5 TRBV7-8 TGTGCCAGCAGCTTACTTTCCGAGACCCAGTACTTC CASSLLSETQYF
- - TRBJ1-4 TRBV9 TGTGCCAGCAGCGTAGGGTCAACTAATGAAAAACTGTTTTTT CASSVGSTNEKLFF
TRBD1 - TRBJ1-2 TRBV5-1 TGCGCCAGCAGCTCGGGACAGGGGATGGATGGCTACACCTTC CASSSGQGMDGYTF
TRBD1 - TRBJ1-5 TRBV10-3 TGTGCCATCAGTGACCCCGACAGGGGTAGCAATCAGCCCCAGCATTTT CAISDPDRGSNQPQHF
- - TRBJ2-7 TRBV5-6 TGTGCCAGCAGCTTGTGGGGCGGCTACGAGCAGTACTTC CASSLWGGYEQYF
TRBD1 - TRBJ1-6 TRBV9 TGTGCCAGCAGCGTTGGACAGGGGACACCCCTCCACTTT CASSVGQGTPLHF
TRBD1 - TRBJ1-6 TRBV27 TGTGCCAGCAGTCCTGGGACAGGGTATAATTCACCCCTCCACTTT CASSPGTGYNSPLHF
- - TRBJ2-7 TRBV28 TGTGCCAGCAGTTTATCCACCTACGAGCAGTACTTC CASSLSTYEQYF
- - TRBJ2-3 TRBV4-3 TGCGCCAGCAGCCAAGAGGGGCTACACGAAGTGGGTCACGAATCTAGCACAGATACGCAGTATTTT CASSQEGLHEVGHESSTDTQYF
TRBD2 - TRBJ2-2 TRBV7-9 TGTGCCAGCAGCTTAGTCGGCGGGAGGGCCACCGGGGAGCTGTTTTTT CASSLVGGRATGELFF
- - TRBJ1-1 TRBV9 TGTGCCAGCAGCCCAGAAGGGGTAGCTGAAGCTTTCTTT CASSPEGVAEAFF
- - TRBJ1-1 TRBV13 TGTGCCAGCAGCTTGGGGAGTCCCACTGAAGCTTTCTTT CASSLGSPTEAFF
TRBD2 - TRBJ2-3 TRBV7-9 TGTGCCAGCAGCGCTACTAGCGGGGACACAGATACGCAGTATTTT CASSATSGDTDTQYF
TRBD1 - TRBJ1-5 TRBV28 TGTGCCAGCAGTAGCCGGGACAGGGAAAGCAATCAGCCCCAGCATTTT CASSSRDRESNQPQHF
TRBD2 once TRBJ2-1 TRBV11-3 TGTGCCAGCAGCTTAGAGACGGGAGGGCACAATGAGCAGTTCTTC CASSLETGGHNEQFF
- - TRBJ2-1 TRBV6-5 TGTGCCAGCAGCAACAGGATTAATGAGCAGTTCTTC CASSNRINEQFF
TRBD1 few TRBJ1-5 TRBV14 TGTGCCAGCAGCCAGGACAGGGGGAAGGGAGGTCAGCCCCAGCATTTT CASSQDRGKGGQPQHF
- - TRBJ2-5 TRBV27 TGTGCCAGCAGTTTGCGACCGCAGTCCGGGGGGACCCAGTACTTC CASSLRPQSGGTQYF
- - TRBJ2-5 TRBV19 TGTGCCAGTAGTATAGATCTGGAGGTGGAGACCCAGTACTTC CASSIDLEVETQYF
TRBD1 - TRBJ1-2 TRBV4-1 TGCGCCAGCAGCCCGGACAGGGGATATGGCTACACCTTC CASSPDRGYGYTF
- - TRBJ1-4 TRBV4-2 TGTGCCAGCAGCCAAGATACTGAAAAACTGTTTTTT CASSQDTEKLFF
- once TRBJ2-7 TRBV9 TGTGCCAGCAGCGAGGACAATCAGGAGCAGTACTTC CASSEDNQEQYF
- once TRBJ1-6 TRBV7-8 TGTGCCAGCGGCGGGGGGGGTTACGGCCTACATAATTCACCCCTCCACTTT CASGGGGYGLHNSPLHF
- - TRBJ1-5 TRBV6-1 TGTGCCAGCAGTGAATACCGATTGAATCTCCCTACCGATAGCAATCAGCCCCAGCATTTT CASSEYRLNLPTDSNQPQHF
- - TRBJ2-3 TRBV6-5 TGTGCCAGCAGGATCCGGGGAGTGGATACGCAGTATTTT CASRIRGVDTQYF
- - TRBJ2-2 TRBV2 TGTGCCGCAACAAGGGATACCGGGGAGCTGTTTTTT CAATRDTGELFF